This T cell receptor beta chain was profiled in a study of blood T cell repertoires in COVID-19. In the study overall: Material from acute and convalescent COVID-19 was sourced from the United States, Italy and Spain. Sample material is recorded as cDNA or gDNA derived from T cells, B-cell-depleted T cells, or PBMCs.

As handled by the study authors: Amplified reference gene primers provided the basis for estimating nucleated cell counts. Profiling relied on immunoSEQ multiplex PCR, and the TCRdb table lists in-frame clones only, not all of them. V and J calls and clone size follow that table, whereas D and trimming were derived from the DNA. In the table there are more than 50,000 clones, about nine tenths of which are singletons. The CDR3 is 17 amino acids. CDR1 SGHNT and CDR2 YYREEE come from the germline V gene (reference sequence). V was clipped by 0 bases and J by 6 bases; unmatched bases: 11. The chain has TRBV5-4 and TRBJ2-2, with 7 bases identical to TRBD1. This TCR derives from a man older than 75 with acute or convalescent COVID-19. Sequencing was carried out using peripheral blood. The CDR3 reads CASSLGGTALGPGELFF. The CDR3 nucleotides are TGTGCCAGCAGCTTGGGGGGGACAGCCCTGGGTCCCGGGGAGCTGTTTTTT.